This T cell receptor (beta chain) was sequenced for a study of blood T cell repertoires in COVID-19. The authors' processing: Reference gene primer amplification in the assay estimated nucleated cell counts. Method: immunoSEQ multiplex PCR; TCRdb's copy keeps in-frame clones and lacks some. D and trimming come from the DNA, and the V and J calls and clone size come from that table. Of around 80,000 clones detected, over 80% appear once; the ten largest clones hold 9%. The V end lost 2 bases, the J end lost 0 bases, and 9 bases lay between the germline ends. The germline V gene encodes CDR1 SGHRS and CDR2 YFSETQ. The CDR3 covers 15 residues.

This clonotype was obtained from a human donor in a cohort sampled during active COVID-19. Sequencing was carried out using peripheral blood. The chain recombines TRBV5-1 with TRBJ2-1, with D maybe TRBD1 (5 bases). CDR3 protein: CASSFQGSSYNEQFF. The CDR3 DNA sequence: TGCGCCAGCAGCTTTCAGGGTAGCTCCTACAATGAGCAGTTCTTC.